The 17 T cell receptor beta chains presented below share a single source sample, sequenced in a study of blood T cells in healthy people across ages. A J-beta primer mix and a sample-barcoded 5' primer were used in a second PCR of about 6 to 12 cycles. MiXCR, run by TCRdb on the 5' RACE reads, gives a single entry per CDR3 protein. The table lists hundreds of thousands of distinct CDR3 sequences, roughly 50% of them singletons. Material for sequencing was blood. These receptor sequences come from a woman aged 60-70 years in good health.

This chain joins TRBV7-9 and TRBJ1-1; 7 nucleotides align to TRBD1. The CDR3 has 13 amino acids. Germline-derived CDR1 and CDR2 are SEHNR and FQNEAQ (reference sequence). V was pared by 5 bases and J by 4 bases, with 4 bases of the junction left unmatched. The CDR3 loop reads CASSMTGTTEAFF. The CDR3 nucleotides are TGTGCCAGCAGCATGACAGGGACCACTGAAGCTTTCTTT.

The V gene is TRBV4-3, the J gene TRBJ1-3; D gene unclear. CDR1 and CDR2 from the germline V gene are LGHNA and YSLEER. V was trimmed by 0 bases and J by 4 bases, leaving 10 bases between them. The CDR3 runs 15 residues. CDR3 in DNA: TGCGCCAGCAGCCAAGAAGGAGGAGAGGGAAACACCATATATTTT. Protein product: CASSQEGGEGNTIYF.

Only a few counts were recorded for this clonotype. The rearrangement joins TRBV14 to TRBJ2-3; 9 bases are a match to TRBD2. After removal of 3 bases from V and 2 bases from J, the junction contained 12 bases not matched to a gene. The CDR3 spans 18 residues. Germline CDR1 is SGHDN and CDR2 is FVKESK. The CDR3 nucleotides read TGTGCCAGCAGCCATTTAGGATATCGCGGGAGGGTCACAGATACGCAGTATTTT. Amino acids: CASSHLGYRGRVTDTQYF.

This rearrangement joins TRBV27 to TRBJ1-1; D is undetermined. Germline V gene lookup returns CDR1 MNHEY and CDR2 SMNVEV (reference sequence). Trimming removed 1 base at V and 6 bases at J, with 15 bases between. CDR3 length equals 15 residues. The CDR3 loop reads CASSLWGNEGSEAFF. In DNA, the CDR3 is TGTGCCAGCAGTTTATGGGGTAATGAAGGATCTGAAGCTTTCTTT.

This clonotype was seen only a few times. The chain's CDR3 is CSATGLAGVHTDTQYF. The CDR3 DNA sequence: TGCAGTGCAACGGGACTAGCGGGAGTTCATACAGATACGCAGTATTTT. The chain recombines TRBV20-1 with TRBJ2-3; TRBD2 agrees at 14 bases. V shed 6 bases and J 3 bases; nucleotides not matched to a gene: 8. The germline V gene has CDR1 DFQATT and CDR2 SNEGSKA (reference sequence). There are 16 residues in the CDR3.

The genes are TRBV18 and TRBJ2-5; possibly TRBD1 or TRBD2 for D (6 bases each). CDR1 is KGHSH and CDR2 is LQKENI in the germline V gene. V lost 2 bases and J 5 bases, leaving 15 bases between the germline ends. CDR3 size: 15 residues. The CDR3 DNA is TGTGCCAGCTCACCAGGAACGGGGGCGCGGGAGACCCAGTACTTC. Translated, it gives CASSPGTGARETQYF.

The chain recombines TRBV7-8 with TRBJ1-1; weak D call: TRBD1 (5 bases). V lost 4 bases and J lost 6, with 12 bases in between. This CDR3 comprises 13 residues. Per the germline V gene, CDR1 is SGHVS and CDR2 is FQNEAQ. Written as DNA, the CDR3 is TGTGCCAGCAGCTCATCTCCGGGGGCTGAAGCTTTCTTT. The encoded protein is CASSSSPGAEAFF.

Of note for this clonotype: At one end, the junction sequence differs from germline, possibly due to a read error. V is TRBV3-1 and J is TRBJ1-2; the D is unclear. Germline V gives CDR1 LGHDT, CDR2 YNNKEL (reference sequence). This CDR3 is 14 amino acids long. CDR3 nucleotides: TGTGCCAGCAGTCAAGGTCGGGCTAACTATGGCTACACCTTC. Its protein product is CASSQGRANYGYTF. Together with reference TRBV3-1 and TRBJ1-2, the CDR3 gives the full variable domain: DTAVSQTPKYLVTQMGNDKSIKCEQNLGHDTMYWYKQDSKKFLKIMFSYNNKELIINETVPNRFSPKSPDKAHLNLHINSLELGDSAVYFCASSQGRANYGYTFGSGTRLTVV.

The V gene is TRBV20-1, the J gene TRBJ2-4; 11 nucleotides match TRBD2. This CDR3 is 14 amino acids long. V was clipped by 3 bases and J by 6 bases; unmatched bases: 4. Looked up from germline, CDR1 is DFQATT and CDR2 is SNEGSKA (reference sequence). The CDR3 DNA sequence: TGCAGTGCTAGCACTAGCGGGAGTATAAACATTCAGTACTTC. Protein sequence: CSASTSGSINIQYF.

The chain combines TRBV28 with TRBJ1-4, with 10 bases aligning to TRBD1. The CDR3 loop spans 16 amino acids. CDR1 MDHEN and CDR2 SYDVKM come from the germline V gene. V shed 4 bases, J shed 2 bases, and the junction held 4 bases outside the gene matches. The CDR3 nucleotides read TGTGCCAGCAGTTCCCCGGGACAGGGGACTAATGAAAAACTGTTTTTT. It is translated as CASSSPGQGTNEKLFF.

This clonotype appeared a single time. This chain joins TRBV20-1 and TRBJ2-1; 8 nucleotides line up with TRBD2. Germline CDR1 reads DFQATT; CDR2 reads SNEGSKA (reference sequence). CDR3 length equals 16 residues. Unmatched junction bases numbered 11, after V lost 1 base and J lost 6 bases. For the CDR3, the DNA is TGCAGTGCTAGAGGAATCCATAGCGGGAAGGGCAATGAGCAGTTCTTC. As protein: CSARGIHSGKGNEQFF.

To note about this clonotype: This may be a read error, as it is one base from a much larger clone. This chain connects TRBV14 to TRBJ2-1; D unclear. Germline CDR1 is SGHDN and CDR2 is FVKESK. CDR3 length: 14 amino acids. CDR3 amino acids: CAGSPRLSYNEQFF. In DNA, the CDR3 is TGTGCCGGCAGCCCGAGACTGTCCTACAATGAGCAGTTCTTC.

The chain has TRBV12-3 or TRBV12-4 and TRBJ1-2, with D unclear. The CDR3 is 13 residues long. Trimming cost V 2 bases and J 8 bases, with 12 bases left between them. The CDR3 loop is CASSLWQAGGYTF. CDR3 nucleotides: TGTGCCAGCAGTTTATGGCAGGCCGGGGGCTACACCTTC.

The chain couples TRBV12-3 or TRBV12-4 to TRBJ2-7, with 11 bases lining up with TRBD2. The ends lost 8 bases at V and 5 bases at J; junction bases unmatched: 8. This CDR3 contains 14 residues. CDR3 loop: CASGSTSGAHEQYF. In nucleotides, the CDR3 is TGTGCCAGCGGGTCGACTAGCGGGGCCCACGAGCAGTACTTC.

This clonotype is a singleton in its sample. This rearrangement joins TRBV30 to TRBJ2-1, with D perhaps matching TRBD1 or TRBD2 (5 bases each). Trimming removed 1 base at V and 4 bases at J, with 11 bases between. From germline, CDR1 is GTSNPN and CDR2 SVGIG (reference sequence). This CDR3 has 14 residues. The CDR3 DNA reads as TGTGCCTGGAGTGCTGGGGGTAGTTACAATGAGCAGTTCTTC. Translating it yields CAWSAGGSYNEQFF.

This clonotype was seen more than once but under ten times. The chain recombines TRBV4-2 with TRBJ2-3, with TRBD1 as a possible D gene (6 bases). The V and J ends lost 0 bases and 3 bases respectively, with 16 bases between them. The CDR3 loop spans 17 amino acids. Germline assignment: CDR1 LGHNA and CDR2 YNFKEQ. Here the CDR3 reads CASSQEQGSAWTDTQYF. The CDR3 DNA reads TGTGCCAGCAGCCAAGAACAGGGAAGCGCCTGGACAGATACGCAGTATTTT.

The chain couples TRBV5-1 to TRBJ2-4, with TRBD2 matching 8 bases. TRBJ2-7 matches the DNA end more closely, so the J call is doubtful. CDR3 size: 14 residues. Germline V gene sequence: CDR1 SGHRS, CDR2 YFSETQ. This chain's CDR3 is CASSISGSGDEQYF. In nucleotides, the CDR3 is TGCGCCAGCAGCATAAGCGGGAGCGGTGACGAGCAGTACTTC.